Following are 6 T cell receptor beta chains from one sample sequenced in a study of shared clonotypes between healthy human individuals (dated by TCRdb to about 2020). Receptor libraries were prepared by the immunoSEQ multiplex PCR assay. The table comes from immuneACCESS by way of TCRdb, which keeps in-frame sequences with V and J called. Part of the clones is missing from these tables; in studies checked, under half for an unresolved V gene and the rest for unknown reasons. The table for this sample lists roughly 1 million clones; about 75% of them were counted only once. The ten top clones hold less than 1.5% of the sample. Source material: memory CD4+ T cells sorted from blood. Read against the paper, the sample's cell subset or site label means: CD45RA-negative fraction. These receptors were collected from a man aged 18 to 29 in good health.

This rearrangement joins TRBV5-1 to TRBJ2-5; 9 positions match TRBD1. The CDR3 sequence is 17 residues long. With V trimmed by 4 bases and J by 4 bases, 14 bases remained unmatched. Germline values: CDR1 SGHRS, CDR2 YFSETQ. This CDR3 is CASSRQPGQGVGETQYF. The CDR3 coding sequence is TGCGCCAGCAGCCGACAGCCGGGACAGGGTGTGGGAGAGACCCAGTACTTC.

This sequence joins TRBV5-8 and TRBJ2-4; D is unclear. The CDR3 has 14 residues. V lost 2 bases to trimming and J lost 3 bases, with 9 bases between them. CDR1 is SGHTS, CDR2 YDEGEE, per germline. CDR3 sequence: CASSFGYVKNIQYF. The CDR3 DNA is TGTGCCAGCAGCTTCGGCTACGTCAAAAACATTCAGTACTTC.

Details on this clone: Other nucleotide sequences from this sample produce the same CDR3. This chain connects TRBV6-1 to TRBJ1-6, with D possibly matching TRBD1 (5 bases). Trimming removed 6 bases from V and 5 bases from J, with 11 bases in between. Germline-derived CDR1 and CDR2 are MNHNS and SASEGT. The CDR3 contains 14 residues. CDR3 DNA sequence: TGTGCCAGCAGCGGGACGGGGAATAATTCACCCCTCCACTTT. It yields the protein CASSGTGNNSPLHF.

V usage is TRBV19 and J usage is TRBJ1-2; 7 bases are a match to TRBD1. The J segment lost 0 bases and the V segment lost 5 bases, leaving 3 bases of the junction unmatched. Germline lookup yields CDR1 LNHDA and CDR2 SQIVND (reference sequence). CDR3 length equals 14 residues. DNA for the CDR3: TGTGCCAGTAGTCCGGACAGGTCTAACTATGGCTACACCTTC. This codes for CASSPDRSNYGYTF.

V and J are TRBV6-5 and TRBJ1-2; tentative D call: TRBD1 (6 bases). Germline lookup yields CDR1 MNHEY and CDR2 SVGAGI. CDR3 length: 16 residues. V lost 2 bases, J lost 0 bases, and 13 bases lay in between. The CDR3 loop is CASSYRGLPSNYGYTF. The CDR3 region has the DNA TGTGCCAGCAGTTACCGGGGGCTCCCTTCTAACTATGGCTACACCTTC.

CDR3 sequence: CASAARGGTDTQYF. Here the CDR3 DNA reads TGCGCCTCTGCGGCTCGAGGGGGCACAGATACGCAGTATTTT. This chain uses TRBV5-1 with TRBJ2-3; D may correspond to TRBD1 or TRBD2 (5 bases each). This CDR3 is built from 14 residues. With 10 bases removed from V and 1 base from J, the gap between germline ends came to 16 bases. The germline gives CDR1 SGHRS, CDR2 YFSETQ.